The 28 T cell receptor beta chains reported below all come from one sample, sequenced in a study of tumor-infiltrating lymphocytes in oesophageal squamous cell carcinoma (dated by TCRdb to the mid-2010s). Library generation was performed with PCR. The sequencing machine was an Illumina HiSeq 2000. TCRdb redid the processing of the public reads, applying fastp at Q25 and MiXCR, and retained in-frame beta chains. Entries are consolidated by CDR3 protein sequence, retaining the most common genes and DNA. For this sample there are 15,000 to 20,000 distinct CDR3 sequences; over 40% appear just once. Together, the top ten hold over 9.5% of the sample. Sequenced material: normal esophageal tissue next to the tumor. Receptors were obtained from a male donor with esophageal squamous cell carcinoma.

This clonotype was found many times. This may come from a read error, since a much larger clone is one base off. The chain links TRBV11-3 to TRBJ2-5; 13 bases map to TRBD2. The J segment lost 11 bases and the V segment lost 3 bases, leaving 9 bases of the junction unmatched. This CDR3 is 15 amino acids long. The germline CDR1 and CDR2 sequences are SGHNT and YENEEA. The CDR3 DNA follows: TGTGCCAGCAGCTTGGGACTAGCGGGATTGAATGAGCAGTACTTC. Translated, it gives CASSLGLAGLNEQYF.

This clonotype was seen repeatedly, ten times or more. This chain connects TRBV7-3 to TRBJ1-2; a possible D gene is TRBD1 (5 bases). V shed 4 bases and J shed 12 bases, with 18 bases lying between them. The CDR3 extends over 13 amino acids. From germline, CDR1 is SGHTA and CDR2 FQGTGA. DNA of the CDR3: TGTGCCAGCAGCTCTTATGGGGAGGGGCCTAACACCTTC. It encodes CASSSYGEGPNTF.

The chain employs TRBV11-2 and TRBJ2-1; 16 bases map to TRBD2. Germline V gene data show CDR1 as SGHAT and CDR2 as FQNNGV. J gave up 10 bases and V 1 base, and 4 bases lay outside the gene matches. The CDR3 is made up of 16 amino acids. The CDR3 DNA is TGTGCCAGCAGCTTAGCCGGGACTAGCGGGGGGGTGGAGCAGTTCTTC. Translating it yields CASSLAGTSGGVEQFF.

V gene TRBV7-2 combines with J gene TRBJ2-7; 9 bases agree with TRBD1. Trimming removed 5 bases from V and 4 bases from J; junction bases left unmatched: 12. Germline V gene data show CDR1 as SGHTA and CDR2 as FQGNSA. CDR3 length: 16 amino acids. Here the CDR3 reads CASSPLAGTGSYEQYF. The CDR3 nucleotides read TGTGCCAGCAGCCCCCTCGCCGGGACAGGGTCGTACGAGCAGTACTTC. Full variable domain (rest looked up from reference TRBV7-2 and TRBJ2-7): GAGVSQSPSNKVTEKGKDVELRCDPISGHTALYWYRQSLGQGLEFLIYFQGNSAPDKSGLPSDRFSAERTGGSVSTLTIQRTQQEDSAVYLCASSPLAGTGSYEQYFGPGTRLTVT.

By share of the sample, this clonotype is medium-sized. The chain carries TRBV28 and TRBJ1-2; possibly TRBD1 for D (5 bases). Germline V gene lookup returns CDR1 MDHEN and CDR2 SYDVKM. The CDR3 sequence is 13 residues long. Trimming cost V 10 bases and J 8 bases, with 20 bases left between them. The CDR3 sequence is CAILARDVLGYTF. The CDR3 nucleotides are TGTGCCATCCTGGCCAGGGATGTTTTGGGCTACACCTTC.

This chain links TRBV27 with TRBJ1-1; no firm D call. The germline V gene has CDR1 MNHEY and CDR2 SMNVEV (reference sequence). V was shortened by 2 bases and J by 1 base, with 5 bases between the two germline ends. CDR3 length equals 13 residues. CDR3 in DNA: TGTGCCAGCAGTTTAGTGGAGAACACTGAAGCTTTCTTT. It encodes CASSLVENTEAFF.

The chain combines TRBV7-2 with TRBJ1-2; unclear D gene. From germline, CDR1 is SGHTA and CDR2 FQGNSA. The V and J ends lost 7 bases and 6 bases respectively, with 18 bases between them. CDR3 length equals 14 residues. CDR3 nucleotide sequence: TGTGCCAGCAACTCATATGACACCCAGGATGGCTACACCTTC. It encodes CASNSYDTQDGYTF.

Written as DNA, the CDR3 is TGTGCCAGCAGCAGCTTTGGGGGGGGTGAGCAGTTCTTC. As protein: CASSSFGGGEQFF. This chain connects TRBV7-3 to TRBJ2-1, with 7 bases lining up with TRBD2. Trimming removed 5 bases from V and 9 bases from J; junction bases left unmatched: 7. The CDR3 covers 13 residues. Per the germline V gene, CDR1 is SGHTA and CDR2 is FQGTGA. Together with reference TRBV7-3 and TRBJ2-1, the CDR3 gives the full variable domain: GAGVSQTPSNKVTEKGKYVELRCDPISGHTALYWYRQSLGQGPEFLIYFQGTGAADDSGLPNDRFFAVRPEGSVSTLKIQRTERGDSAVYLCASSSFGGGEQFFGPGTRLTVL.

This clonotype appeared many times. The chain has TRBV18 and TRBJ2-1; D is perhaps TRBD2 (6 bases). The CDR3 runs 15 residues. CDR1 KGHSH and CDR2 LQKENI come from the germline V gene. Trimming shortened V by 6 bases and J by 3 bases, and 15 bases separated the two germline ends. CDR3 protein: CASSTSGLHYNEQFF. The CDR3 coding sequence is TGTGCCAGCTCGACTTCCGGACTACACTACAATGAGCAGTTCTTC.

To note about this clonotype: Germline is not matched at one junction end, which may reflect a read error. The rearrangement links TRBV7-6 to TRBJ2-5; either TRBD1 or TRBD2 may supply D (5 bases each). The J call could be wrong; TRBJ2-7 is a better fit for the DNA end. Germline CDR1 is SGHVS and CDR2 is FNYEAQ. There are 13 residues in the CDR3. CDR3 nucleotide sequence: TGTGCTAGCAGCTTAGCGACAGACTACGAGCAGTACTTC. Its translation is CASSLATDYEQYF.

This chain links TRBV6-2 or TRBV6-3 with TRBJ2-6; D unclear. The V end was cut by 5 bases, the J end by 2 bases, with 7 bases between. Per the germline V gene, CDR1 is MNHEY and CDR2 is SVGEGT. This CDR3 contains 14 residues. Written as DNA, the CDR3 is TGTGCCAGCAGTGGTGCAGCTGGGGCCAACGTCCTGACTTTC. This encodes CASSGAAGANVLTF.

This clonotype was seen at least ten times. With a much larger clone just one base away, this may be a read error. The chain has TRBV6-1 and TRBJ2-7; D gene uncertain. Germline CDR1 and CDR2: MNHNS and SASEGT. This CDR3 region has 13 residues. V was shortened by 7 bases and J by 7 bases, with 17 bases between the two germline ends. CDR3 in amino acids: CASTPSGRYEQYF. The CDR3 nucleotides read TGTGCCAGCACCCCTTCGGGCCGCTATGAGCAGTACTTC.

This clonotype occurred many times. The CDR3 spells CASSVAVAAETQYF. DNA for the CDR3: TGTGCCAGCAGCGTAGCTGTCGCCGCAGAGACCCAGTACTTC. The gene calls are TRBV9 and TRBJ2-5; no clear D gene. Trimming took 0 bases from V and 4 from J, leaving 10 bases between them. This CDR3 comprises 14 residues. In germline, CDR1 is SGDLS, CDR2 YYNGEE.

Worth noting for this clonotype: One end of the junction does not line up with germline, which may come from a read error. V is TRBV7-2 and J is TRBJ2-7; D could derive from TRBD1 or TRBD2 (5 bases each). CDR3 size: 12 residues. The V gene's germline CDR1 is SGHTA and CDR2 FQGNSA. The CDR3 sequence: CASSFYRGTVNF. CDR3 nucleotides: TGTGCCAGCAGCTTTTATCGAGGGACGGTTAACTTC.

Remarks on this clonotype: This CDR3 fails to terminate in the conserved phenylalanine or tryptophan, so it likely reflects a read error. The limits of the CDR3 on the DNA are not certain, so only TCRdb's listed CDR3 is given. The J gene is TRBJ2-4, the V gene TRBV24-1; the DNA was not compared with TRBD2, the D call given in the table. With termini counted, the CDR3 has 8 amino acids. CDR1 and CDR2 (germline): KGHDR, SFDVKD. The CDR3 protein is CATTPRTS.

In this sample, this clonotype turned up many times. The J gene is TRBJ2-7, the V gene TRBV24-1, with D possibly being TRBD1 or TRBD2 (5 bases each). Trimming pared 9 bases from V and 5 bases from J, leaving 19 bases between. The CDR3 loop spans 14 amino acids. Looked up from germline, CDR1 is KGHDR and CDR2 is SFDVKD. CDR3 nucleotide sequence: TGTGCCACCCGGGACGCCAAGAGAGGCCACGAGCAGTACTTC. Translated, it gives CATRDAKRGHEQYF.

The gene calls are TRBV20-1 and TRBJ2-4; tentatively, D is TRBD2 (6 bases). The DNA end lines up better with TRBJ2-7; the J call may be wrong. From germline, CDR1 is DFQATT and CDR2 SNEGSKA (reference sequence). The CDR3 has 12 residues. CDR3 amino acids: CSAELAGYEQYF. Here the CDR3 DNA reads TGCAGTGCTGAACTAGCCGGGTACGAGCAGTACTTC.

The CDR3 bases are TGTGCCAGGCGGGTGAACACTGAAGCTTTCTTT. The encoded protein is CARRVNTEAFF. This rearrangement joins TRBV7-6 to TRBJ1-1; D unresolved. The V and J ends lost 9 bases and 0 bases respectively, with 5 bases between them. The CDR3 is made up of 11 amino acids. In germline, CDR1 is SGHVS, CDR2 FNYEAQ. Looking up the rest from reference TRBV7-6 and TRBJ1-1 gives the full variable domain: GAGVSQSPRYKVTKRGQDVALRCDPISGHVSLYWYRQALGQGPEFLTYFNYEAQQDKSGLPNDRFSAERPEGSISTLTIQRTEQRDSAMYRCARRVNTEAFFGQGTRLTVV.

This clonotype was found many times. The chain carries TRBV18 and TRBJ2-5, with D perhaps matching TRBD1 or TRBD2 (6 bases each). The germline CDR1 and CDR2 sequences are KGHSH and LQKENI. Between the trimmed V and J ends, which lost 1 base and 7 bases, there was a span of 19 bases. This CDR3 has 16 residues. The CDR3 here is CASSPRGNREVGTQYF. In DNA form, the CDR3 reads TGTGCCAGCTCACCACGCGGTAACAGGGAGGTCGGGACCCAGTACTTC.

This clonotype came up a few times. V usage is TRBV7-3 and J usage is TRBJ2-1; 10 nucleotides agree with TRBD1. Germline V CDR1 and CDR2: SGHTA, FQGTGA. CDR3 length: 14 residues. Trimming at V came to 3 bases and at J to 8 bases, leaving 4 bases not matched to a gene. CDR3 sequence reads: CASSLGQGPHEQFF. The CDR3 DNA is TGTGCCAGCAGCTTGGGACAGGGGCCCCATGAGCAGTTCTTC.

Judged by abundance, this clonotype is medium-sized. This chain links TRBV6-1 with TRBJ2-3; D gene uncertain. From germline, CDR1 is MNHNS and CDR2 SASEGT. The V and J ends lost 0 bases and 3 bases respectively, with 7 bases between them. There are 14 residues in the CDR3. The CDR3 loop is CASSEAASTDTQYF. CDR3 bases: TGTGCCAGCAGTGAAGCCGCCAGTACAGATACGCAGTATTTT.

The chain is built from TRBV4-3 and TRBJ1-5; D ambiguous. Germline loops: CDR1 LGHNA, CDR2 YSLEER. CDR3 size: 16 residues. Trimming pared 0 bases from V and 3 bases from J, leaving 12 bases between. The CDR3 region has the DNA TGCGCCAGCAGCCAAGAGGCCGGCGGTCACAATCAGCCCCAGCATTTT. Translating gives CASSQEAGGHNQPQHF.

At least ten counts were recorded for this clonotype. The chain couples TRBV27 to TRBJ2-1; TRBD2 matches at 11 bases. CDR1 and CDR2 (germline): MNHEY, SMNVEV (reference sequence). The CDR3 length is 14 residues. V lost 7 bases, J lost 7 bases, and 6 bases stayed unmatched. The CDR3 loop is CASNRLAGYNEQFF. In nucleotides, the CDR3 is TGTGCCAGCAACCGACTAGCGGGATATAATGAGCAGTTCTTC.

This clonotype was seen many times. A much more abundant neighbour one base away suggests this may be a read error. The chain has TRBV11-3 and TRBJ2-7, with TRBD2 matching 12 bases. V dropped 3 bases and J dropped 7; count of bases not matched to a gene: 4. In germline, CDR1 is SGHNT, CDR2 YENEEA. The CDR3 totals 14 residues. This CDR3 reads CASSLTSGSNEQYF. The CDR3 nucleotides are TGTGCCAGCAGCTTGACTAGCGGGAGTAATGAGCAGTACTTC.

The CDR3 spells CASSLEVAAIGEQFF. The CDR3 DNA is TGCGCCAGCAGCTTGGAGGTCGCTGCGATAGGTGAGCAGTTCTTC. J is TRBJ2-7 and V is TRBV5-1; D not resolved. The assigned J gene may be wrong: the sequence end matches TRBJ2-1 better. The CDR3 length is 15 residues. Germline CDR1 and CDR2: SGHRS and YFSETQ.

Details on this clonotype: No conserved phenylalanine or tryptophan is present at the end of the CDR3, so a read error is the likely explanation. No DNA is shown, since the ends of the CDR3 on it are uncertain; the CDR3 is the one TCRdb lists. This CDR3 is CASSQGFLNEQYFGP. The V gene is TRBV7-2, the J gene TRBJ2-6; the table names TRBD1, a call not compared with the DNA. In germline, CDR1 is SGHTA, CDR2 FQGNSA. Inclusive of both ends, the CDR3 amounts to 15 amino acids.

Only a few counts were recorded for this clonotype. Written as DNA, the CDR3 is TGCAGTGCCCGTTGGCCAGAAGAGACCCAGTACTTC. Translated: CSARWPEETQYF. This chain connects TRBV20-1 to TRBJ2-5; no reliable D call. CDR3 length: 12 amino acids. Germline V gives CDR1 DFQATT, CDR2 SNEGSKA (reference sequence). The germline V and J ends were trimmed by 6 bases and 3 bases, with 11 bases remaining between them.

This chain connects TRBV6-1 to TRBJ2-3; no definite D call. Near its end, the DNA agrees better with TRBJ2-5, so the J call may be wrong. The CDR3 is 14 amino acids. Germline loops: CDR1 MNHNS, CDR2 SASEGT. DNA for the CDR3: TGTGCCAGCAGTTACGGTTACAGCAAAGAGACCCAGTACTTC. Translation: CASSYGYSKETQYF.